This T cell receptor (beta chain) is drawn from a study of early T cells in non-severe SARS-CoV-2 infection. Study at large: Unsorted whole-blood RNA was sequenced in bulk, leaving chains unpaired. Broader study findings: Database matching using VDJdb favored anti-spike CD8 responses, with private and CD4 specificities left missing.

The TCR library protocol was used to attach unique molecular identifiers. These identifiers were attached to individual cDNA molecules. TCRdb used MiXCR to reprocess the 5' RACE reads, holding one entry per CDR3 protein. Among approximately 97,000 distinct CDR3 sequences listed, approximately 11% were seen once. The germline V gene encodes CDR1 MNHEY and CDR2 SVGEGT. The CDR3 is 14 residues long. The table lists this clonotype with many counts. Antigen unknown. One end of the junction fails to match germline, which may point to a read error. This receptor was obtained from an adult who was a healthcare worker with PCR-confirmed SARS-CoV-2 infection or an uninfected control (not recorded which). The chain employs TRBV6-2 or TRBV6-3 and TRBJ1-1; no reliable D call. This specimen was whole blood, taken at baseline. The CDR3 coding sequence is TGTGCCAGTCAGTCCTCTTTGCTGAAGACTGAAGCTTTCTTT. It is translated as CASQSSLLKTEAFF.